This T cell receptor beta chain emerged from a study of chemoradiotherapy in HPV16-positive cancers (dated by TCRdb to 2022 to 2024). Regarding the study in general: Candidate HPV-specific T-cell clones and common TCR motifs were defined by functional T-cell assays performed on cells from two HPV16-positive patients. Next, the candidate HPV-specific TCRs and motifs were followed in TCR repertoires from around 92 patients with HPV-related cancers. The study asked whether T-cell immunity against the HPV oncoproteins E6 and E7 changes during chemoradiotherapy and whether it affects survival. The paper's findings and limits, for the study overall: Expansion of candidate HPV-specific clones and E7-related TCR motifs was observed in the tumor microenvironment during treatment, whereas no such expansion was observed for non-HPV-specific T cells. In HPV16-positive patients, expansion of HPV-responsive T cells during chemoradiotherapy was associated with improved recurrence-free survival. Only two HPV16-positive patients were used to derive the functional definition of HPV-specific T cells, and the survival association was reported for HPV16-positive patients.

The CDR3, cysteine through phenylalanine, is 16 amino acids long. The only DNA kept is the CDR3, 48 bases in frame from the first base. The junction carries 18 bases between V and J, which are trimmed by 2 bases and 5 bases respectively. CDR1 and CDR2, per the germline V gene, are KGHSH and LQKENI. Repertoires were sampled multiple times during chemoradiotherapy, which allowed clonal expansion in the tumor microenvironment to be followed. This clone was counted between two and nine times. The specificity of this receptor is unknown. It has no much larger one-base neighbor in the sample; base qualities were not kept. Library preparation employed the immunoSEQ multiplex PCR assay. TCRdb re-hosts the immuneACCESS table, in-frame sequences only. Its copies lack some clones; in the studies checked, an unresolved V gene accounts for under half of them, and the cause for the rest is not known. The sample has about 68,000 clones on record, around nine tenths of them singletons. Around 3.8% of the sample is held by the ten biggest clonotypes.

Here the sequenced sample was blood, taken from a patient who underwent chemoradiotherapy. Recombination connected TRBV18 to TRBJ1-2, and TRBD1 may be the D gene, going by 5 matching bases. This receptor was taken from a human donor with HPV-associated anogenital cancer. This receptor has the CDR3 CASSPGAGTLPYGYTF. The DNA is as follows: TGTGCCAGCTCACCAGGGGCAGGGACCCTCCCATATGGCTACACCTTC. Extended through the reference TRBV18 and TRBJ1-2 proteins, this CDR3 yields the full variable domain: NAGVMQNPRHLVRRRGQEARLRCSPMKGHSHVYWYRQLPEEGLKFMVYLQKENIIDESGMPKERFSAEFPKEGPSILRIQQVVRGDSAAYFCASSPGAGTLPYGYTFGSGTRLTVV.